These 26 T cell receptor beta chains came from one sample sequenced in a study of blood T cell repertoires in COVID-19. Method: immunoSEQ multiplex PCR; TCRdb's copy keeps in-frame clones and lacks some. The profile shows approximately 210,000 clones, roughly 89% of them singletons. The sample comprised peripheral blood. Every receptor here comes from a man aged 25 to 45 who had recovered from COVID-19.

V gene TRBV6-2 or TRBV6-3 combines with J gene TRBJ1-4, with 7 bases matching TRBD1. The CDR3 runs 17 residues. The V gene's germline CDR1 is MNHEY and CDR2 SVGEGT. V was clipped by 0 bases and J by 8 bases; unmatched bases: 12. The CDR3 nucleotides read TGTGCCAGCAGTTACTCTACTACCCTGGGGGACAGCGAAAAACTGTTTTTT. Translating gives CASSYSTTLGDSEKLFF.

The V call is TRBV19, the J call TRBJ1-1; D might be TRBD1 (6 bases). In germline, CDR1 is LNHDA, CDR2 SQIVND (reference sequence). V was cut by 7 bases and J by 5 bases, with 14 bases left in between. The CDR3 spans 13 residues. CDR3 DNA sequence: TGTGCCAGTATAAAGGGGGGGCGGACTGAAGCTTTCTTT. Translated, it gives CASIKGGRTEAFF.

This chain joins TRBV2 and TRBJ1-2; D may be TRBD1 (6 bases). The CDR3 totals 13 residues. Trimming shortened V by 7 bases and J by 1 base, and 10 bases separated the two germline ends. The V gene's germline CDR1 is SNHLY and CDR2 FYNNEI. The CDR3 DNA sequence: TGTGCCAGCAAAGAACAGGGTAACTATGGCTACACCTTC. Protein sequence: CASKEQGNYGYTF.

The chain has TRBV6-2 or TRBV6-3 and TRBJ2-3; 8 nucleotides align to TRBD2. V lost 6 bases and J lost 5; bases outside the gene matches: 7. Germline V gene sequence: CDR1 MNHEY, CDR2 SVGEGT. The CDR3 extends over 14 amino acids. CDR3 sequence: CASSPSGGGDTQYF. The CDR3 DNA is TGTGCCAGCAGCCCCAGCGGGGGAGGAGATACGCAGTATTTT.

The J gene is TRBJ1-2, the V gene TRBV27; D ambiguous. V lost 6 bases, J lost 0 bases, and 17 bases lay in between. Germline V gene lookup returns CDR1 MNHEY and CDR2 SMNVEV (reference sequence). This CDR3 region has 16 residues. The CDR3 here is CASSPPIDSTNYGYTF. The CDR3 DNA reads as TGTGCCAGCAGCCCCCCCATAGATTCGACTAACTATGGCTACACCTTC.

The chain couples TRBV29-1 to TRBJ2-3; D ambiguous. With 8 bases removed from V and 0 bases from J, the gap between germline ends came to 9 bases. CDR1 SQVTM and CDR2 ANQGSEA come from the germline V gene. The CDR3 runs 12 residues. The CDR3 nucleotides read TGCAGCACACAGAAAAGCACAGATACGCAGTATTTT. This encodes CSTQKSTDTQYF.

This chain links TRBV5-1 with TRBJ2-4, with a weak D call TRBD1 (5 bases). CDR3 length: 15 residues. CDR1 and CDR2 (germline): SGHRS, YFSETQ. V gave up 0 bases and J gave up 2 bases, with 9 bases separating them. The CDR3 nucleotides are TGCGCCAGCAGCTTGGCCTCAGGGTCCAAAAACATTCAGTACTTC. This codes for CASSLASGSKNIQYF.

The DNA for the CDR3 is TGTGCCAGCAGCTTATCATCAGGATTCAATCAGCCCCAGCATTTT. This translates into CASSLSSGFNQPQHF. This sequence joins TRBV7-6 and TRBJ1-5, with no clear D. Germline CDR1 SGHVS, CDR2 FNYEAQ. This CDR3 contains 15 residues. V lost 2 bases to trimming and J lost 3 bases, with 11 bases between them. The full variable domain, in which reference TRBV7-6 and TRBJ1-5 provide the parts outside the CDR3, is GAGVSQSPRYKVTKRGQDVALRCDPISGHVSLYWYRQALGQGPEFLTYFNYEAQQDKSGLPNDRFSAERPEGSISTLTIQRTEQRDSAMYRCASSLSSGFNQPQHFGDGTRLSIL.

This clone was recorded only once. The CDR3 coding sequence is TGTGCCAGCGGGGACAGGGAGAACTATGGCTACACCTTC. Protein product: CASGDRENYGYTF. The chain couples TRBV27 to TRBJ1-2; 9 bases map to TRBD1. Germline V gene data show CDR1 as MNHEY and CDR2 as SMNVEV (reference sequence). The CDR3 spans 13 residues. The trim removed 8 bases at V and 2 bases at J, leaving 3 bases unmatched.

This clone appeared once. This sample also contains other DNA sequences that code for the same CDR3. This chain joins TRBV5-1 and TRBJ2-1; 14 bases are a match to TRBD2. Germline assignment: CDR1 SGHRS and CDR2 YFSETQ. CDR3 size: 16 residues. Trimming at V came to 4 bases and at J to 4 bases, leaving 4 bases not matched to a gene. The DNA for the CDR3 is TGCGCCAGCAGCCCCGGACTAGCGGGGGGTTACAATGAGCAGTTCTTC. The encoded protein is CASSPGLAGGYNEQFF.

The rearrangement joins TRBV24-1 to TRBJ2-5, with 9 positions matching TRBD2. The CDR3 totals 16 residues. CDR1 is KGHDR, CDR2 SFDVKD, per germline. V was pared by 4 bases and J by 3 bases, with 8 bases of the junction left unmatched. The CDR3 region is CATSDTERGVKETQYF. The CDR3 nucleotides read TGTGCCACCAGTGACACGGAGCGGGGGGTAAAAGAGACCCAGTACTTC.

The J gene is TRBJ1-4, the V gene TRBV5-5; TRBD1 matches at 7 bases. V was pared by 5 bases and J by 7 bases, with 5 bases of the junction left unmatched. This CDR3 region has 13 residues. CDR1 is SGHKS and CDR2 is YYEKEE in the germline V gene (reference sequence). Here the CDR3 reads CASSFDRAEKLFF. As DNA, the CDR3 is TGTGCCAGCAGTTTTGACAGGGCTGAAAAACTGTTTTTT.

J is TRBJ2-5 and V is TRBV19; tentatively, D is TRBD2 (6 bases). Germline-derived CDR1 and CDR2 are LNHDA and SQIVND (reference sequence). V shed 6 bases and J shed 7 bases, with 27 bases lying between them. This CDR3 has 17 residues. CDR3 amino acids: CASSLRDSRSVGRTQYF. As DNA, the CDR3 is TGTGCCAGTAGCCTCCGGGACTCCCGGTCGGTGGGAAGGACCCAGTACTTC. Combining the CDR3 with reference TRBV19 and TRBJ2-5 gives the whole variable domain DGGITQSPKYLFRKEGQNVTLSCEQNLNHDAMYWYRQDPGQGLRLIYYSQIVNDFQKGDIAEGYSVSREKKESFPLTVTSAQKNPTAFYLCASSLRDSRSVGRTQYFGPGTRLLVL.

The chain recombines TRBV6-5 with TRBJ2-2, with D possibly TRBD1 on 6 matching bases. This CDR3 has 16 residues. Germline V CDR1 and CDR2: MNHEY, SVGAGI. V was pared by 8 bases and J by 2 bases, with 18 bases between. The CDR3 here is CASGSGTTDNTGELFF. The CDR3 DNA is TGTGCCAGCGGTTCCGGGACAACCGACAACACCGGGGAGCTGTTTTTT.

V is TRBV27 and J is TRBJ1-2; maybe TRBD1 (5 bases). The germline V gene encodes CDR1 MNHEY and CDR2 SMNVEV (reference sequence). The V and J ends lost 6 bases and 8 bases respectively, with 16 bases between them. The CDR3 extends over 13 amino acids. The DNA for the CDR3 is TGTGCCAGCAGGACTGGACCGGGGGAAGGCTACACCTTC. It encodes CASRTGPGEGYTF.

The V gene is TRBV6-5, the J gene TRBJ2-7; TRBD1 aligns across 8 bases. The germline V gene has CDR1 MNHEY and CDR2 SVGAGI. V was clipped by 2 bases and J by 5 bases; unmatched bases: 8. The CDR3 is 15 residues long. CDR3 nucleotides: TGTGCCAGCAGTTACAGCCGGGACAGGCCCCACGAGCAGTACTTC. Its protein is CASSYSRDRPHEQYF.

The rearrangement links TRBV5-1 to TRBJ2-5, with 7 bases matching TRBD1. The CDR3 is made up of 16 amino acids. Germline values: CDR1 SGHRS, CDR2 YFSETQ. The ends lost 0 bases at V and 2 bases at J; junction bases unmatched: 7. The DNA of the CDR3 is TGCGCCAGCAGCTTGGTGAATCCGGGACAGCAAGAGACCCAGTACTTC. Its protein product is CASSLVNPGQQETQYF.

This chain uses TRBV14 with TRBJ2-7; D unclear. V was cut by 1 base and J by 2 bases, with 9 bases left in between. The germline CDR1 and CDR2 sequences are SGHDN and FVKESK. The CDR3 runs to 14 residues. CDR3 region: CASSQGPTPYEQYF. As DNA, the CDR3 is TGTGCCAGCAGCCAAGGGCCCACCCCCTACGAGCAGTACTTC.

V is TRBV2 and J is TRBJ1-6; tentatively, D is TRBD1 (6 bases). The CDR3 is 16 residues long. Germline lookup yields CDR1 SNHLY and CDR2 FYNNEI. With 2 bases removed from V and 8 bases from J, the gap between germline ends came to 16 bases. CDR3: CASSEFGGAVYSPLHF. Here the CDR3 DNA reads TGTGCCAGCAGTGAATTTGGGGGGGCTGTTTATTCACCCCTCCACTTT. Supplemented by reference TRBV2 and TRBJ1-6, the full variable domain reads EPEVTQTPSHQVTQMGQEVILRCVPISNHLYFYWYRQILGQKVEFLVSFYNNEISEKSEIFDDQFSVERPDGSNFTLKIRSTKLEDSAMYFCASSEFGGAVYSPLHFGNGTRLTVT.

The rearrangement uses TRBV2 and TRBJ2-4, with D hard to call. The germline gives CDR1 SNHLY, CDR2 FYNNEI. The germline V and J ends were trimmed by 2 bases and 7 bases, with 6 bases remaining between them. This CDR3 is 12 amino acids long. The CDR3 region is CASSELVNIQYF. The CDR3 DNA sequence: TGTGCCAGCAGTGAACTAGTTAACATTCAGTACTTC.

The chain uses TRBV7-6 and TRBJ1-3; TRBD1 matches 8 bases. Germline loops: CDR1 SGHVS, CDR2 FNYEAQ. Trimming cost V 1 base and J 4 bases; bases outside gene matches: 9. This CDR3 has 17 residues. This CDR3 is CASSLGVRQGAGNTIYF. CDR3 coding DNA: TGTGCCAGCAGCTTAGGGGTCCGGCAGGGGGCAGGAAACACCATATATTTT.

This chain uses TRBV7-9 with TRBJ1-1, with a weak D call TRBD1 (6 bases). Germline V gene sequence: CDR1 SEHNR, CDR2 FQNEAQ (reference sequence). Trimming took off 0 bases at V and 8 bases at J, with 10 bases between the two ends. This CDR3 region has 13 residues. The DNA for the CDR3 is TGTGCCAGCAGCTTAGCTAGGGGACAAGAAGCTTTCTTT. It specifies CASSLARGQEAFF.

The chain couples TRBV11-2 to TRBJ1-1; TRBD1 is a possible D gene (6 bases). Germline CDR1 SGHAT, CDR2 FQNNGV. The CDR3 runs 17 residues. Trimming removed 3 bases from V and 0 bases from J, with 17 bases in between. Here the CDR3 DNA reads TGTGCCAGCAGCTTGCAGCAGGGGCCGATTATGAACACTGAAGCTTTCTTT. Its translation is CASSLQQGPIMNTEAFF.

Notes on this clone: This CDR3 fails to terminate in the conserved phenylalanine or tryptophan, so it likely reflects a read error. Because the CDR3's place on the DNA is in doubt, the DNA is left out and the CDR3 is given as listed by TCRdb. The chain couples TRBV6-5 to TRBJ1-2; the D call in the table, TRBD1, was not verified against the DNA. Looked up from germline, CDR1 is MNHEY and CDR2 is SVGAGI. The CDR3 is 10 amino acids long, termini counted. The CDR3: CASVQGASHL.

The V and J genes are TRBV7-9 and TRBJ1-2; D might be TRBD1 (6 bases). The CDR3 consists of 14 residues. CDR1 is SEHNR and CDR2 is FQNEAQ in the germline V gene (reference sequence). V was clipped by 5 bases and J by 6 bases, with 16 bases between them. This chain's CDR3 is CASSPRGGLDGYTF. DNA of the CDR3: TGTGCCAGCAGCCCTAGGGGGGGGCTGGATGGCTACACCTTC.

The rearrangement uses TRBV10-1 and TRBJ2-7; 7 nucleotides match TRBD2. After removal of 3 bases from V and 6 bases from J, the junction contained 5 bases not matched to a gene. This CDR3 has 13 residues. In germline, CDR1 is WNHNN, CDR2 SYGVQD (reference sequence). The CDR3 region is CASSDPGGIEQYF. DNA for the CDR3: TGCGCCAGCAGTGACCCGGGAGGCATCGAGCAGTACTTC.